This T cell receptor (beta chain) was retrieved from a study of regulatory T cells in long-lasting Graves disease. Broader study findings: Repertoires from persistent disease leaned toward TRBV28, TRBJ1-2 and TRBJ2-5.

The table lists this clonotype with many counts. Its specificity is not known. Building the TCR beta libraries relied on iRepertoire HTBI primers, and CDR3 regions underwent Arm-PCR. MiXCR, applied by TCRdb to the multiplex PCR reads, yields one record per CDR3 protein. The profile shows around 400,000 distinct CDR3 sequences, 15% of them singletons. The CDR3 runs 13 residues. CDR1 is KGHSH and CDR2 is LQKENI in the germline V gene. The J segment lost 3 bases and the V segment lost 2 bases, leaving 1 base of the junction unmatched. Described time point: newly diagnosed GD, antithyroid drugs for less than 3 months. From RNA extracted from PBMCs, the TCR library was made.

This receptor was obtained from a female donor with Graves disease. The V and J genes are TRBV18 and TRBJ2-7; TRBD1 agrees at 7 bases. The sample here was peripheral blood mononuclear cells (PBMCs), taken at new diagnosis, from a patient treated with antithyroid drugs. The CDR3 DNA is TGTGCCAGCTCACCATGGGACAGCTACGAGCAGTACTTC. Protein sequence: CASSPWDSYEQYF.